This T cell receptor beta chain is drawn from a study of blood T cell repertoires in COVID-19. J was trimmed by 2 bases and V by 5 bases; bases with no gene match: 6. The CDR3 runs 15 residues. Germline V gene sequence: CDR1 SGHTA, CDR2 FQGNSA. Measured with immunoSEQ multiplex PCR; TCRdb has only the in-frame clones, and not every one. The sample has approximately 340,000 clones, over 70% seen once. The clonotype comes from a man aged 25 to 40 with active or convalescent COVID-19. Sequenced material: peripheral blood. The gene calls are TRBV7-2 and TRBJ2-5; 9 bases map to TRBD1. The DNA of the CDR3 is TGTGCCAGCAGCCTTGGACAGGGGTTTCAAGAGACCCAGTACTTC. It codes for CASSLGQGFQETQYF.